These 12 T cell receptor beta chains share one sample of origin, sequenced in a study of blood T cell repertoires in COVID-19 (dated by TCRdb to 2018 to 2021). Preparation of the library involved the immunoSEQ multiplex PCR assay. The table comes from immuneACCESS by way of TCRdb, which keeps in-frame sequences with V and J called. Part of the clones is missing from these tables; in studies checked, under half for an unresolved V gene and the rest for unknown reasons. For this sample the table gives under 150,000 clones, of which about three quarters were detected only once. 2.5% to 3% of the sample comes from the top ten. Sequencing used PBMCs or T cells enriched from blood (not recorded which). These receptor sequences come from a woman aged 45-65 years who had recovered from COVID-19.

The table lists this clone with a few counts. The rearrangement joins TRBV12-3 or TRBV12-4 to TRBJ1-1; D gene ambiguous. V shed 4 bases and J shed 13 bases, with 13 bases lying between them. The CDR3 totals 11 residues. CDR3 residues: CASSSPPTVFF. As DNA, the CDR3 is TGTGCCAGCAGTTCCCCCCCGACTGTTTTCTTT.

The count of this clone is one. J is TRBJ1-5 and V is TRBV28; TRBD1 might be the D (6 bases). Germline CDR1 MDHEN, CDR2 SYDVKM. With 6 bases removed from V and 1 base from J, the gap between germline ends came to 16 bases. The CDR3 is 16 residues long. CDR3 nucleotides: TGTGCCAGCAGACGAAAAACAGGGTTAAGCAATCAGCCCCAGCATTTT. Translation gives CASRRKTGLSNQPQHF. Complete variable domain (other parts from reference TRBV28 and TRBJ1-5): DVKVTQSSRYLVKRTGEKVFLECVQDMDHENMFWYRQDPGLGLRLIYFSYDVKMKEKGDIPEGYSVSREKKERFSLILESASTNQTSMYLCASRRKTGLSNQPQHFGDGTRLSIL.

The rearrangement links TRBV6-2 or TRBV6-3 to TRBJ2-5; 9 bases map to TRBD1. The CDR3 consists of 16 residues. Germline CDR1 is MNHEY and CDR2 is SVGEGT. Trimming at V came to 6 bases and at J to 4 bases, leaving 12 bases not matched to a gene. The chain's CDR3 is CASSRDRDRDGETQYF. The CDR3, as DNA: TGTGCCAGCAGCCGGGACCGGGACAGGGACGGAGAGACCCAGTACTTC.

This clone was recorded many times. The V gene is TRBV19, the J gene TRBJ1-5; 8 bases fit TRBD1. This CDR3 is built from 14 residues. Losses at the gene ends were 3 bases for V and 6 bases for J; bases not matched to a gene: 4. Germline CDR1 reads LNHDA; CDR2 reads SQIVND (reference sequence). CDR3 residues: CASSIGRGLQPQHF. The CDR3 region has the DNA TGTGCCAGTAGTATTGGCAGGGGGCTTCAGCCCCAGCATTTT.

The CDR3 bases are TGTGCCAGCAGCACCCAGACAGGGGGCACAGATACGCAGTATTTT. This encodes CASSTQTGGTDTQYF. The chain joins TRBV11-2 to TRBJ2-3, with 8 bases lining up with TRBD1. Trimming at V came to 5 bases and at J to 1 base, leaving 5 bases not matched to a gene. CDR1 and CDR2 from the germline V gene are SGHAT and FQNNGV. The CDR3 covers 15 residues.

The chain links TRBV27 to TRBJ1-1; 10 nucleotides agree with TRBD1. V lost 3 bases, J lost 8 bases, and 6 bases stayed unmatched. The CDR3 is 14 amino acids. The germline V gene encodes CDR1 MNHEY and CDR2 SMNVEV (reference sequence). The CDR3 loop reads CASSLTGGVGEAFF. The CDR3, as DNA: TGTGCCAGCAGTTTGACAGGGGGCGTAGGAGAAGCTTTCTTT.

The rearrangement uses TRBV24-1 and TRBJ2-3; 9 bases line up with TRBD2. CDR3 length: 18 residues. Per the germline V gene, CDR1 is KGHDR and CDR2 is SFDVKD. Trimming at V came to 4 bases and at J to 1 base, leaving 11 bases not matched to a gene. CDR3 in DNA: TGTGCCACCAGTGACATCGGGACTAGCAGAGTGGGCACAGATACGCAGTATTTT. It is translated as CATSDIGTSRVGTDTQYF.

The chain's CDR3 is CAPRADNYGYTF. The CDR3 DNA reads TGTGCCCCCCGCGCGGATAACTATGGCTACACCTTC. The V gene is TRBV7-9, the J gene TRBJ1-2; D uncertain. V was shortened by 11 bases and J by 1 base, with 11 bases between the two germline ends. The CDR3 consists of 12 residues. CDR1 SEHNR and CDR2 FQNEAQ come from the germline V gene (reference sequence).

In its sample, this clone was seen a few times. The genes are TRBV2 and TRBJ1-6, with 8 bases that match TRBD1. The junction had 10 bases not matched to a gene; V was cut back by 6 bases and J by 18 bases. Per the germline V gene, CDR1 is SNHLY and CDR2 is FYNNEI. The CDR3 loop spans 12 amino acids. CDR3 residues: CASRDKGTGAHF. CDR3 nucleotides: TGTGCCAGCAGAGATAAGGGGACAGGCGCCCACTTT.

V gene TRBV6-5 combines with J gene TRBJ2-6; possible D gene TRBD2, 5 bases. The CDR3 covers 15 residues. Germline V gene lookup returns CDR1 MNHEY and CDR2 SVGAGI. V lost 5 bases to trimming and J lost 6 bases, with 14 bases between them. In DNA form, the CDR3 reads TGTGCCAGCAGTCATCCGGGATCGGTGGCCAACGTCCTGACTTTC. This encodes CASSHPGSVANVLTF.

The chain has TRBV7-8 and TRBJ1-1, with D possibly TRBD1 on 5 matching bases. V gave up 5 bases and J gave up 2 bases, with 18 bases separating them. The length of the CDR3 is 16 residues. Germline V gene lookup returns CDR1 SGHVS and CDR2 FQNEAQ. CDR3: CASSQTPTELNTEAFF. DNA of the CDR3: TGTGCCAGCAGCCAGACCCCGACAGAGCTTAACACTGAAGCTTTCTTT.

A remark on this clone: The sample holds other DNA sequences that translate to the same CDR3. The J gene is TRBJ1-4, the V gene TRBV7-9, with 10 bases lining up with TRBD1. CDR1 SEHNR and CDR2 FQNEAQ come from the germline V gene (reference sequence). V lost 3 bases to trimming and J lost 7 bases; unmatched junction nucleotides: 5. This CDR3 has 15 amino acids. The CDR3: CASSFSRTGGEKLFF. In DNA, the CDR3 is TGTGCCAGCAGCTTTAGTAGGACAGGGGGTGAAAAACTGTTTTTT.